Listed below are T cell receptor beta chains from one sample, sequenced in a study of PD-1 blockade in classical Hodgkin lymphoma. Assay used: immunoSEQ multiplex PCR; TCRdb lists only in-frame clones, some missing. Of around 21,000 clones listed, around nine tenths were seen once; the top ten hold about 0.41%. Sequenced sample: CD4+ T cells from blood. The receptors originated from a human donor with classical Hodgkin lymphoma. Each CDR3 is given with its conserved first and last residue. Fields, in order: V gene, D gene, J gene, clone size, CDR3 protein, CDR3 DNA. D genes are given only for firm matches. Clone size is not always given. Where it is, it says once, few, many or a class for expanded clones.

TRBV5-1	TRBD1	TRBJ1-3	once	CASSDLTGPAGNTIYF	TGCGCCAGCAGCGATCTGACAGGGCCGGCTGGAAACACCATATATTTT
TRBV5-5	NA	TRBJ2-7	NA	CASSLLTDGTYEQYF	TGTGCCAGCAGCTTGCTGACGGACGGTACCTACGAGCAGTACTTC
TRBV7-2	NA	TRBJ2-2	NA	CASSLLPRTGELFF	TGTGCCAGCAGCTTACTTCCCCGTACCGGGGAGCTGTTTTTT
TRBV11-2	TRBD2	TRBJ2-7	NA	CASSPRVIGTSGTYEQYF	TGTGCCAGCAGCCCCCGGGTGATCGGGACTAGCGGGACCTACGAGCAGTACTTC
TRBV29-1	TRBD1	TRBJ2-5	NA	CSVDGTGGETQYF	TGCAGCGTTGACGGGACAGGGGGGGAGACCCAGTACTTC
TRBV7-9	NA	TRBJ2-3	NA	CASSGIVRDASTDTQYF	TGTGCCAGCAGCGGGATCGTCCGGGACGCCAGCACAGATACGCAGTATTTT
TRBV4-3	NA	TRBJ1-5	NA	CASSLGEGQPQHF	TGCGCCAGCAGCCTCGGCGAGGGTCAGCCCCAGCATTTT
TRBV4-1	TRBD1	TRBJ1-2	NA	CASSHLGQGADGYTF	TGCGCCAGCAGCCACTTGGGACAGGGGGCGGATGGCTACACCTTC
TRBV7-6	TRBD2	TRBJ2-1	NA	CASSLGWRGVTYNEQFF	TGTGCCAGCAGCTTAGGATGGCGGGGGGTAACCTACAATGAGCAGTTCTTC
TRBV10-3	NA	TRBJ1-2	once	CAISEGVVEDLIFNYGYTF	TGTGCCATCAGTGAAGGGGTCGTGGAGGACCTTATATTTAACTATGGCTACACCTTC
TRBV4-2	NA	TRBJ1-3	few	CASSREQRAIYF	TGTGCCAGCAGTCGCGAGCAGAGAGCCATATATTTT
TRBV5-4	TRBD1	TRBJ2-3	NA	CASSQPPGQGSDTQYF	TGTGCCAGCAGCCAACCTCCAGGACAGGGGTCAGATACGCAGTATTTT
TRBV30	NA	TRBJ2-1	NA	CAWSSGPYNEQFF	TGTGCCTGGAGTAGCGGGCCCTACAATGAGCAGTTCTTC
TRBV5-1	TRBD2	TRBJ2-5	NA	CASSSGGQETQYF	TGCGCCAGCAGTAGCGGGGGCCAAGAGACCCAGTACTTC
TRBV14	NA	TRBJ2-2	NA	CASSHWGRNTGELFF	TGTGCCAGCAGCCACTGGGGTAGAAACACCGGGGAGCTGTTTTTT
TRBV30	NA	TRBJ1-6	NA	CAWVRGGAGNSPLHF	TGTGCCTGGGTAAGAGGGGGGGCCGGTAATTCACCCCTCCACTTT
TRBV5-5	TRBD1	TRBJ2-7	once	CASSQTGTYEQYF	TGTGCCAGCAGCCAGACAGGGACATACGAGCAGTACTTC
TRBV6-5	NA	TRBJ2-1	NA	CASSWRGGEQFF	TGTGCCAGCAGTTGGCGGGGTGGTGAGCAGTTCTTC
TRBV6-1	NA	TRBJ1-5	NA	CASSVRIDQPQHF	TGTGCCAGCAGTGTTCGTATTGATCAGCCCCAGCATTTT
TRBV15	NA	TRBJ1-4	NA	CATSVSRINEKLFF	TGTGCCACCAGCGTTAGTCGGATTAATGAAAAACTGTTTTTT
TRBV13	NA	TRBJ1-3	NA	CASSLKARSGNTIYF	TGTGCCAGCAGCTTAAAGGCCCGCTCTGGAAACACCATATATTTT
TRBV7-3	NA	TRBJ1-2	NA	CASSPRDDSYGYTF	TGTGCCAGCAGCCCCAGGGATGACAGCTATGGCTACACCTTC
TRBV2	NA	TRBJ2-7	NA	CASRDSGNTYEQYF	TGTGCCAGCAGGGATTCCGGGAACACCTACGAGCAGTACTTC
TRBV4-1	NA	TRBJ1-2	NA	CASSQEWGNGYTF	TGCGCCAGCAGCCAAGAATGGGGGAACGGCTACACCTTC
TRBV11-1	TRBD1	TRBJ1-6	NA	CASSSGQGETSPLHF	TGTGCCAGCAGCTCGGGACAGGGAGAGACGTCACCCCTCCACTTT
TRBV5-1	TRBD1	TRBJ1-5	once	CASSLVPGGSNQPQHF	TGCGCCAGCAGCTTGGTGCCAGGGGGTAGCAATCAGCCCCAGCATTTT
TRBV2	TRBD2	TRBJ2-4	few	CASSEIAGAKNIQYF	TGTGCCAGCAGTGAAATAGCGGGGGCCAAAAACATTCAGTACTTC
TRBV7-3	NA	TRBJ1-3	NA	CASSPTGPGGNTIYF	TGTGCCAGCAGCCCCACCGGGCCGGGAGGAAACACCATATATTTT
TRBV5-4	TRBD1	TRBJ2-7	NA	CASSRSTGLYEQYF	TGTGCCAGCAGCCGTTCGACAGGGCTATACGAGCAGTACTTC
TRBV10-3	NA	TRBJ2-7	NA	CAGGTYPYEQYF	TGTGCCGGCGGGACTTACCCCTACGAGCAGTACTTC
TRBV6-5	NA	TRBJ1-5	NA	CASTARGGQPQHF	TGTGCCAGCACCGCCAGGGGTGGTCAGCCCCAGCATTTT
TRBV4-2	NA	TRBJ2-2	NA	CASSQDGTHNTGELFF	TGTGCCAGCAGCCAAGATGGGACGCACAACACCGGGGAGCTGTTTTTT
TRBV7-9	NA	TRBJ2-3	NA	CASSLGSGSTDTQYF	TGTGCCAGCAGCTTGGGGTCGGGGAGCACAGATACGCAGTATTTT
TRBV7-2	TRBD1	TRBJ2-7	NA	CASSRKGQEFYEQYF	TGTGCCAGCAGCCGCAAGGGACAGGAGTTCTACGAGCAGTACTTC
TRBV5-1	TRBD1	TRBJ2-1	NA	CASSSGQLSSSYNEQFF	TGCGCCAGCAGTTCGGGACAGCTATCGAGCTCCTACAATGAGCAGTTCTTC
TRBV30	NA	TRBJ2-5	once	CAWSVRALQETQYF	TGTGCCTGGAGTGTACGCGCCTTGCAGGAGACCCAGTACTTC
TRBV5-4	TRBD1	TRBJ1-3	NA	CASSSGQGGGNTIYF	TGTGCCAGCAGCTCTGGACAGGGCGGTGGAAACACCATATATTTT